This TCR beta chain was observed in a study of shared clonotypes between healthy human individuals. Study in general: The cohort comprised a couple of women and a few men. Their ages spanned 18 to 49 years. Study conclusions and caveats: Naive subsets generally had larger estimated richness than memory subsets. The sampled material consisted only of blood, and tissue repertoires are likely to differ.

This clone was recorded once. The antigen is undetermined. Sequencing used immunoSEQ multiplex PCR; TCRdb keeps in-frame clones, though not all of them. The table includes 1.4 million to 1.5 million clones, roughly 96% detected once. The donors, healthy adults who were HIV-negative, had experienced no recent acute infections or vaccinations. The source material was naive CD4+ T cells sorted from blood. Subset noted: CD45RA+ positively selected. The clonotype originates from a man younger than 40 in good health.

The CDR3 sequence is CASSSPGLKETQYF. CDR3 sequence (DNA): TGTGCCAGCAGTTCGCCGGGACTAAAAGAGACCCAGTACTTC. This chain uses TRBV5-8 with TRBJ2-5, with 7 positions matching TRBD2. The CDR3 has 14 residues. Germline V lookup: CDR1 SGHTS, CDR2 YDEGEE. V dropped 5 bases and J dropped 3; count of bases not matched to a gene: 7.